The 14 T cell receptor beta chains below were found in one sample sequenced in a study of T cells in Graves' hyperthyroidism and ophthalmopathy. TCR beta CDR3 regions were amplified from RNA. The primer set for the first-round RT-PCR of the TCR CDR3 was HTBI. MiXCR, applied by TCRdb to the multiplex PCR reads, yields one record per CDR3 protein. The repertoire includes under 400,000 distinct CDR3 sequences, less than 15% of them detected once, and 9.2% sits in the top ten. The sequencing sample was made of blood. The receptors were gathered from a young woman with Graves' hyperthyroidism.

This clonotype was seen at least ten times. V gene TRBV29-1 combines with J gene TRBJ1-2, with TRBD1 identical over 9 bases. Germline V CDR1 and CDR2: SQVTM, ANQGSEA. This CDR3 has 12 residues. Trimming at V came to 6 bases and at J to 7 bases, leaving 6 bases not matched to a gene. This CDR3 is CSVSRQGGGYTF. The CDR3 DNA sequence: TGCAGCGTCTCCAGACAGGGGGGTGGCTACACCTTC.

This clonotype was found a few times. This chain connects TRBV18 to TRBJ1-2, with D hard to call. Germline V gene sequence: CDR1 KGHSH, CDR2 LQKENI. This CDR3 is built from 15 residues. V was pared by 2 bases and J by 0 bases, with 10 bases between. CDR3 bases: TGTGCCAGCTCACCAGCCCGGGAACCTAACTATGGCTACACCTTC. This codes for CASSPAREPNYGYTF.

In its sample, this clonotype was seen many times. This chain's CDR3 is CASNAEKFTGELFF. CDR3 coding DNA: TGTGCCAGTAACGCCGAGAAATTCACCGGGGAGCTGTTTTTT. The gene calls are TRBV12-3 or TRBV12-4 and TRBJ2-2; D unclear. This CDR3 is 14 amino acids long. V was cut by 9 bases and J by 4 bases, with 15 bases left in between.

This clonotype was recorded many times. This chain links TRBV6-1 with TRBJ1-2; 8 bases are shared with TRBD1. The V gene end was trimmed by 7 bases and the J gene end by 8 bases; junction bases not matched to a gene: 9. This CDR3 has 13 amino acids. In germline, CDR1 is MNHNS, CDR2 SASEGT. This chain's CDR3 is CASTDRGRGGYTF. In nucleotides, the CDR3 is TGTGCCAGCACAGACAGGGGACGGGGAGGCTACACCTTC.

This chain uses TRBV27 with TRBJ2-7; 10 bases map to TRBD2. The CDR3 totals 15 residues. The V segment lost 4 bases and the J segment 2 bases; nucleotides outside the gene matches: 5. CDR1 is MNHEY and CDR2 is SMNVEV in the germline V gene (reference sequence). For the CDR3, the DNA is TGTGCCAGCAGTTGGTCTAGCGGGAGCCCCTACGAGCAGTACTTC. Residues: CASSWSSGSPYEQYF.

This clonotype occurred many times. V usage is TRBV12-3 or TRBV12-4 and J usage is TRBJ2-7; D is perhaps TRBD1 or TRBD2 (5 bases each). This CDR3 has 11 amino acids. Trimming removed 4 bases from V and 9 bases from J, with 10 bases in between. The CDR3 here is CASSWGRWQYF. The CDR3 nucleotides are TGTGCCAGCAGTTGGGGACGATGGCAGTACTTC.

In this sample, this clonotype turned up many times. The chain has TRBV28 and TRBJ2-7; D is unresolved. This CDR3 has 13 residues. The germline V gene encodes CDR1 MDHEN and CDR2 SYDVKM. With 5 bases removed from V and 3 bases from J, the gap between germline ends came to 11 bases. The CDR3 DNA sequence: TGTGCCAGCAGTATAACCATGGACTACGAGCAGTACTTC. It translates to CASSITMDYEQYF. Full variable domain (rest looked up from reference TRBV28 and TRBJ2-7): DVKVTQSSRYLVKRTGEKVFLECVQDMDHENMFWYRQDPGLGLRLIYFSYDVKMKEKGDIPEGYSVSREKKERFSLILESASTNQTSMYLCASSITMDYEQYFGPGTRLTVT.

This chain joins TRBV20-1 and TRBJ1-1; D ambiguous. Germline CDR1 reads DFQATT; CDR2 reads SNEGSKA (reference sequence). The CDR3 totals 12 residues. Trimming took off 7 bases at V and 1 base at J, with 10 bases between the two ends. The chain's CDR3 is CSGRPGNTEAFF. DNA of the CDR3: TGCAGTGGGAGGCCGGGGAACACTGAAGCTTTCTTT.

This chain uses TRBV20-1 with TRBJ1-1; 9 nucleotides align to TRBD1. The CDR3 consists of 13 residues. Germline V gene sequence: CDR1 DFQATT, CDR2 SNEGSKA (reference sequence). CDR3 DNA sequence: TGCAGGGGACAGGGTGGGATGAACACTGAAGCTTTCTTT. This sequence encodes CRGQGGMNTEAFF.

This chain uses TRBV7-9 with TRBJ1-2, with D perhaps matching TRBD1 (5 bases). Trimming pared 2 bases from V and 10 bases from J, leaving 23 bases between. Per germline, CDR1 SEHNR and CDR2 FQNEAQ (reference sequence). The CDR3 consists of 16 residues. CDR3 amino acids: CASSLIGPGTYGDYTF. DNA for the CDR3: TGTGCCAGCAGCTTAATCGGGCCAGGGACCTATGGAGACTACACCTTC.

This clonotype was counted many times. The chain couples TRBV11-2 to TRBJ1-1; D possibly corresponds to TRBD1 (5 bases). In germline, CDR1 is SGHAT, CDR2 FQNNGV. V shed 6 bases and J shed 3 bases, with 23 bases lying between them. The CDR3 sequence is 17 residues long. The CDR3 loop is CASSGIQGRALDTEAFF. The CDR3 DNA reads as TGTGCCAGCAGTGGAATTCAGGGCAGGGCATTGGACACTGAAGCTTTCTTT. The whole variable domain, remainder taken from reference TRBV11-2 and TRBJ1-1, is EAGVAQSPRYKIIEKRQSVAFWCNPISGHATLYWYQQILGQGPKLLIQFQNNGVVDDSQLPKDRFSAERLKGVDSTLKIQPAKLEDSAVYLCASSGIQGRALDTEAFFGQGTRLTVV.

This clonotype was seen only a few times. This rearrangement joins TRBV6-5 to TRBJ2-2; no firm D call. This CDR3 is built from 14 residues. V lost 0 bases, J lost 6 bases, and 8 bases lay in between. Looked up from germline, CDR1 is MNHEY and CDR2 is SVGAGI. The CDR3 nucleotides read TGTGCCAGCAGTTACTCGAGACGGGCCGGGGAGCTGTTTTTT. Amino acid sequence: CASSYSRRAGELFF.

The chain combines TRBV18 with TRBJ1-5; D perhaps matches TRBD1 (5 bases). The V and J ends lost 2 bases and 2 bases respectively, with 19 bases between them. This CDR3 comprises 18 residues. The germline gives CDR1 KGHSH, CDR2 LQKENI. The CDR3 DNA reads as TGTGCCAGCTCACCAGCGCGCACGGGGCTTATGGGCAATCAGCCCCAGCATTTT. Translation: CASSPARTGLMGNQPQHF. The entire variable domain, with the rest obtained from reference TRBV18 and TRBJ1-5, is as follows: NAGVMQNPRHLVRRRGQEARLRCSPMKGHSHVYWYRQLPEEGLKFMVYLQKENIIDESGMPKERFSAEFPKEGPSILRIQQVVRGDSAAYFCASSPARTGLMGNQPQHFGDGTRLSIL.

This clonotype was counted ten times or more. V is TRBV7-9 and J is TRBJ2-3, with D possibly matching TRBD2 (5 bases). CDR1 and CDR2 (germline): SEHNR, FQNEAQ (reference sequence). V lost 6 bases, J lost 0 bases, and 25 bases lay in between. This CDR3 contains 19 residues. CDR3 coding DNA: TGTGCCAGCAGTCCAGGCGGGCAGTCGATATCCCTAAGCACAGATACGCAGTATTTT. The encoded protein is CASSPGGQSISLSTDTQYF. The full variable domain, completed using reference TRBV7-9 and TRBJ2-3, is DTGVSQNPRHKITKRGQNVTFRCDPISEHNRLYWYRQTLGQGPEFLTYFQNEAQLEKSRLLSDRFSAERPKGSFSTLEIQRTEQGDSAMYLCASSPGGQSISLSTDTQYFGPGTRLTVL.